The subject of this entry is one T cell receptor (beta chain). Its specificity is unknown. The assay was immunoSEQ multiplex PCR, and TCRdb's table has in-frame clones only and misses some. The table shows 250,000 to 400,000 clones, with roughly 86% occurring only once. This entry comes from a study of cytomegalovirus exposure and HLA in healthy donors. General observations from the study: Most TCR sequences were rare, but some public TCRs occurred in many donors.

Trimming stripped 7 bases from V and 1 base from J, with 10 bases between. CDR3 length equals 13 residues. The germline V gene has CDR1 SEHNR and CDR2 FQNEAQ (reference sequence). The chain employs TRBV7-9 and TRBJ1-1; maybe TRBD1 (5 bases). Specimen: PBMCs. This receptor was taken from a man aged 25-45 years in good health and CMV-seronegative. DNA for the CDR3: TGTGCCAGCACTCACAGGCAGAACACTGAAGCTTTCTTT. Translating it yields CASTHRQNTEAFF.